These T cell receptor beta chains were read from a single sample in a study of beta chain features in type 1 diabetes. Produced via immunoSEQ multiplex PCR; TCRdb's table is partial and in-frame only. Here the sample spans 300,000 or so clones, more than 13% being singletons. The source material was naive CD4+ T cells from blood. Receptors originate from a man aged 30 to 45 with type 1 diabetes. Both conserved end residues are part of each CDR3. A D gene is named only where the DNA matches it firmly. Size is stated for part of the rows, as once, few or many counts, or as a class when the clone is expanded.

>TRBD2|TRBJ2-2|few|TRBV7-8
TGTGCCAGCAGCCGGACTAGAGACCTCACCGGGGAGCTGTTTTTT
CASSRTRDLTGELFF
>TRBD2|TRBJ2-1|few|TRBV4-3
TGCGCCAGCAGCCAAACTAGCGGGAGGTCTACTTTCTACAATGAGCAGTTCTTC
CASSQTSGRSTFYNEQFF
>TRBD1|TRBJ2-2|-|TRBV19
TGTGCCAGTCGATTCCGGACAGGGAGTGCCCGACGGGGGACCGGGGAGCTGTTTTTT
CASRFRTGSARRGTGELFF
>-|TRBJ2-2|-|TRBV4-1
TGCGCCAGCAGCCAAGCCGACACGAACACCGGGGAGCTGTTTTTT
CASSQADTNTGELFF
>TRBD2|TRBJ2-1|-|TRBV4-3
TGCGCCAGCAGCCAAAGGATCCTAGCGGGAGCCGAGCAGTTCTTC
CASSQRILAGAEQFF
>TRBD1|TRBJ2-7|-|TRBV5-4
TGTGCCAGCAGCGCCGGGACAGGGGATCCCTACGAGCAGTACTTC
CASSAGTGDPYEQYF
>-|TRBJ1-5|few|TRBV7-2
TGTGCCAGCAGCTTATGGGCAGTCAATCAGCCCCAGCATTTT
CASSLWAVNQPQHF
>-|TRBJ2-1|-|TRBV29-1
TGCAGCGTTGATACAGATGAGCAGTTCTTC
CSVDTDEQFF
>-|TRBJ2-7|-|TRBV2
TGTGCCAGCACGAAGGAGTCCTACGAGCAGTACTTC
CASTKESYEQYF
>-|TRBJ2-2|-|TRBV11-2
TGTGCCAGCACCGGGTCTCCGAACACCGGGGAGCTGTTTTTT
CASTGSPNTGELFF
>TRBD1|TRBJ2-7|-|TRBV9
TGTGCCAGCAGCGTAGGAGGAGGGACAGGAAACGAGCAGTACTTC
CASSVGGGTGNEQYF
>-|TRBJ2-3|few|TRBV11-2
TGTGCCAGCAGCTTAGCGGAGTATACGCAGTATTTT
CASSLAEYTQYF
>-|TRBJ1-3|-|TRBV9
TGTGCCAGCAGCGTGTCAGTCTCTGGAAACACCATATATTTT
CASSVSVSGNTIYF
>TRBD1|TRBJ2-1|-|TRBV18
TGTGCCAGCTCACCATGGACAGGGGTTAGCAATGAGCAGTTCTTC
CASSPWTGVSNEQFF
>TRBD1|TRBJ2-7|few|TRBV10-3
TGTGCCATAGCGGACAGGGAGTACGAGCAGTACTTC
CAIADREYEQYF
>TRBD1|TRBJ2-5|few|TRBV5-1
TGCGCCAGCAGCGGGGGACAGGGAGGAGAGACCCAGTACTTC
CASSGGQGGETQYF
>TRBD2|TRBJ2-5|-|TRBV9
TGTGCCAGCAGCCGCTCTTGGGTACTAGCGGGAGGGGAGGAGACCCAGTACTTC
CASSRSWVLAGGEETQYF
>-|TRBJ2-7|-|TRBV4-1
TGCGCCAGCAGCCAAGATCGGAGGACGGAGCAGTACTTC
CASSQDRRTEQYF
>TRBD2|TRBJ2-5|few|TRBV9
TGTGCCAGCAGCGTAGCGGCGGGAGTCCAAGAGACCCAGTACTTC
CASSVAAGVQETQYF
>-|TRBJ1-4|-|TRBV4-2
TGTGCCAGCAGCCAGTCCGCGTCGAATAATGAAAAACTGTTTTTT
CASSQSASNNEKLFF
>-|TRBJ2-7|-|TRBV5-4
TGTGCCAGCAGCTTGGGGAGGGAGACACGCTTC
CASSLGRETRF
>TRBD2|TRBJ2-1|-|TRBV19
TGTGCCAGTAGTACGACCTCCAGCGGGAGGACCTACAATGAGCAGTTCTTC
CASSTTSSGRTYNEQFF
>-|TRBJ1-2|-|TRBV29-1
TGCAGCGTTGCAACTAAACGGGATGGCTACACCTTC
CSVATKRDGYTF
>-|TRBJ2-1|-|TRBV5-8
TGTGCCAGCAGCTTGTACGGTGAGGGTGAGCAGTTCTTC
CASSLYGEGEQFF
>-|TRBJ2-3|-|TRBV6-5
TGTGCCAGCAGTCGAGGGACTAGCACAGATACGCAGTATTTT
CASSRGTSTDTQYF
>-|TRBJ2-5|few|TRBV7-9
TGTGCCAGCAGCCTCAGGGGCGCTGCTTTGGAGACCCAGTACTTC
CASSLRGAALETQYF
>TRBD1|TRBJ2-7|few|TRBV18
TGTGCCAGCTCACCGGCCGGGACAGGGGCGTACGAGCAGTACTTC
CASSPAGTGAYEQYF
>TRBD1|TRBJ1-5|-|TRBV7-9
TGTGCCAGCACCGGGACAGCGAATCAGCCCCAGCATTTT
CASTGTANQPQHF
>-|TRBJ2-5|few|TRBV27
TGTGCCAGCAGCTCCTACTCCGGGACAACCCAAGAGACCCAGTACTTC
CASSSYSGTTQETQYF
>TRBD1|TRBJ1-1|-|TRBV6-5
TGTGCCAGCAGTTACCTTGGGACAGCGAACACTGAAGCTTTCTTT
CASSYLGTANTEAFF
>TRBD1|TRBJ2-6|few|TRBV5-4
TGTGCCAGCAGCTTGTGGTCCGGGACAGCCCGCTCTGGGGCCAACGTCCTGACTTTC
CASSLWSGTARSGANVLTF
>TRBD1|TRBJ1-5|few|TRBV28
TGTGCCAGCGGGGGGACAGGGGGCTATAGCAATCAGCCCCAGCATTTT
CASGGTGGYSNQPQHF
>-|TRBJ2-3|few|TRBV2
TGTGCCAGCAAATTTAGGGCCCTAGACAGCGAGCCGCAGTATTTT
CASKFRALDSEPQYF
>TRBD2|TRBJ2-1|-|TRBV4-2
TGTGCCAGCAGCCAAGTAAAGGGTAGCGGGAGATCAAGTTCGCAGTTCTTC
CASSQVKGSGRSSSQFF
>TRBD2|TRBJ2-2|few|TRBV9
TGTGCCAGCAGCGTACAGACTAGCGGAATCACCGGGGAGCTGTTTTTT
CASSVQTSGITGELFF
>TRBD1|TRBJ1-1|few|TRBV6-6
TGTGCCAGCAGTTACTCCTTACAGGGGGGAACTGAAGCTTTCTTT
CASSYSLQGGTEAFF
>-|TRBJ2-2|few|TRBV19
TGTGCCAGTAGTATGGGGGCTCTCGCCGGGGAGCTGTTTTTT
CASSMGALAGELFF
>-|TRBJ1-1|-|TRBV7-3
TGTGCCAGCAGCTTAACAGGGAGCAACACTGAAGCTTTCTTT
CASSLTGSNTEAFF
>-|TRBJ1-1|-|TRBV9
TGTGCCAGCAGCGTGGACACTCGACGGGCTGAAGCTTTCTTT
CASSVDTRRAEAFF
>TRBD1|TRBJ2-7|-|TRBV29-1
TGCAGCGCCAAACCAGGGGGCTCGAGTAGGGAGCAGTACTTC
CSAKPGGSSREQYF
>TRBD2|TRBJ2-5|few|TRBV7-8
TGTGCCAGCAGACTACAAGCGGGAGCGACGGAGACCCAGTACTTC
CASRLQAGATETQYF
>-|TRBJ2-1|few|TRBV28
TGTGCCAGCACCGCCGTAGGCAGGCTCTACAATGAGCAGTTCTTC
CASTAVGRLYNEQFF
>-|TRBJ2-6|-|TRBV5-6
TGTGCCAGCAGCGCGACAGCGTCTGGGGCCAACGTCCTGACTTTC
CASSATASGANVLTF
>-|TRBJ1-5|-|TRBV7-9
TGTGCCAGCAGCAGCTTAGGCTCCGGGGATCAGCCCCAGCATTTT
CASSSLGSGDQPQHF
>-|TRBJ2-1|-|TRBV5-5
TGTGCCAGCAGCTCCGTACAGGGCTACAATGAGCAGTTCTTC
CASSSVQGYNEQFF